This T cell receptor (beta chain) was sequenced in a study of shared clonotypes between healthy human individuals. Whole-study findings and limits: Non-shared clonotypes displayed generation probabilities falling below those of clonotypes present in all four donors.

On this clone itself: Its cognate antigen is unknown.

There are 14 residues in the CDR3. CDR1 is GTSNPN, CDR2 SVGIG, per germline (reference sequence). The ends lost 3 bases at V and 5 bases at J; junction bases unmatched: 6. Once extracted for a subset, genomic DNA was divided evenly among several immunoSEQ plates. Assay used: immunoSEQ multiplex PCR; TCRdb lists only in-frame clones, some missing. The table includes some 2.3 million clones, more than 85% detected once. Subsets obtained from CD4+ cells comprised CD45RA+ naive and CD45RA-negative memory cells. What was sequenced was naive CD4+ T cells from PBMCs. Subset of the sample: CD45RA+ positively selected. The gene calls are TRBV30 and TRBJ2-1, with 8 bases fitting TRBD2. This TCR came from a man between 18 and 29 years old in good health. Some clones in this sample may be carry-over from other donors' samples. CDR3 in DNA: TGTGCCTGGAGGGAGCGGGAGAATGACAATGAGCAGTTCTTC. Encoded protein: CAWRERENDNEQFF.